This T cell receptor beta chain was recorded in a study of beta chain features in type 1 diabetes. CDR3 size: 13 residues. Trimming left V 7 bases short and J 5 bases short, with 15 bases between. Germline V CDR1 and CDR2: SGHTA, FQGNSA. Study-wide results and caveats: Among patients, naive, central memory and Treg TCRB repertoires appeared more similar than among healthy donors. Patients with Type 1 diabetes showed moderately but significantly shorter TCRB CDR3s in all four CD4+ subsets. For cells with high TCR expression, cDNA sequencing could yield over-representation. For patients and controls alike, PCR might favor shorter templates to the same degree.

Isolated RNA was reverse transcribed in full, so expressed TCRB transcripts were sequenced. Profiling relied on immunoSEQ multiplex PCR, and the TCRdb table lists in-frame clones only, not all of them. Among around 310,000 clones, 9.5% to 11% were seen once, and the ten largest hold approximately 0.016%. This clone was picked up many times. What it binds is unknown. Sequences were obtained from naive CD4+ T cells from blood. The TCR sequence derives from a woman in her twenties or thirties in good health. The chain has TRBV7-2 and TRBJ2-7; the D gene is possibly TRBD1 (5 bases). The CDR3 protein is CASTRAVYDEQYF. In DNA, the CDR3 is TGTGCCAGCACCAGGGCCGTGTACGACGAGCAGTACTTC.